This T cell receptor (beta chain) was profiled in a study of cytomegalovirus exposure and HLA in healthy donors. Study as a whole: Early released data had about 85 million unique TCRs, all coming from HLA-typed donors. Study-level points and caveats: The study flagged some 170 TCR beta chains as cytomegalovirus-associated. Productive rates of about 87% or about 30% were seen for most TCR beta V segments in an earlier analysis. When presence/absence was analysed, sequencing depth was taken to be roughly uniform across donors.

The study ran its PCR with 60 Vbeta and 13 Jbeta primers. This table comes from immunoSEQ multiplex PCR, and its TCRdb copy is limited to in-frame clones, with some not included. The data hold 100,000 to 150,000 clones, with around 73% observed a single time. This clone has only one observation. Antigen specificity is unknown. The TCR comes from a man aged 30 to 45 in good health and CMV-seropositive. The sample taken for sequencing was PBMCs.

The CDR3 protein is CASTISYEQYF. As DNA, the CDR3 is TGTGCCAGCACAATTAGCTACGAGCAGTACTTC. V gene TRBV7-2 combines with J gene TRBJ2-7; D gene unclear. The CDR3 consists of 11 residues. Trimming took off 7 bases at V and 3 bases at J, with 7 bases between the two ends. Germline lookup yields CDR1 SGHTA and CDR2 FQGNSA.